Following are 25 T cell receptor beta chains from one sample sequenced in a study of beta chain features in type 1 diabetes. Study-level points and caveats: For Type 1 diabetes patients, all four CD4+ subsets carried TCRB CDR3s that were moderately but significantly shorter.

cDNA synthesis used the whole RNA isolate, giving expressed TCRB sequences. Using immunoSEQ multiplex PCR, the repertoire was profiled, and TCRdb retains in-frame clones only, with some absent. Of 120,000 or so clones in the sample, 17% are singletons; the top ten hold around 2.6%. These receptors have no known antigen. Sequenced sample: central memory CD4+ T cells from blood. Every receptor here comes from a man between 18 and 35 years old with type 1 diabetes.

This chain joins TRBV7-2 and TRBJ1-6, with D possibly TRBD1 on 5 matching bases. CDR1 is SGHTA, CDR2 FQGNSA, per germline. The CDR3 spans 14 residues. V lost 2 bases to trimming and J lost 11 bases, with 13 bases between them. CDR3 DNA sequence: TGTGCCAGCAGCTTACCTGGGACCGCTACACCCCTCCACTTT. Translating gives CASSLPGTATPLHF.

This clone is categorized as medium-sized. Within the sample, other DNA sequences also encode this same CDR3. The V and J genes are TRBV30 and TRBJ1-1; TRBD1 agrees at 7 bases. V trimming: 0 bases; J trimming: 5 bases; junction bases outside the gene matches: 12. Germline CDR1 GTSNPN, CDR2 SVGIG (reference sequence). The CDR3 extends over 16 amino acids. The CDR3 is CAWSVLGTVFQTEAFF. CDR3 nucleotides: TGTGCCTGGAGTGTACTCGGGACAGTCTTTCAGACTGAAGCTTTCTTT. The full variable domain, with the rest looked up from reference TRBV30 and TRBJ1-1, is SQTIHQWPATLVQPVGSPLSLECTVEGTSNPNLYWYRQAAGRGLQLLFYSVGIGQISSEVPQNLSASRPQDRQFILSSKKLLLSDSGFYLCAWSVLGTVFQTEAFFGQGTRLTVV.

CDR3 region: CSVQGETNTEAFF. The DNA of the CDR3 is TGCAGCGTACAGGGGGAGACCAACACTGAAGCTTTCTTT. The chain carries TRBV29-1 and TRBJ1-1; 8 nucleotides match TRBD1. Germline trimming cut 6 bases from V and 2 bases from J; bases unmatched to any gene: 5. The CDR3 runs to 13 residues. CDR1 and CDR2 from the germline V gene are SQVTM and ANQGSEA.

V and J are TRBV4-3 and TRBJ1-2; D might be TRBD1 (6 bases). V shed 4 bases and J shed 2 bases, with 11 bases lying between them. CDR1 is LGHNA and CDR2 is YSLEER in the germline V gene. This CDR3 has 14 amino acids. CDR3 DNA: TGCGCCAGCAGCCCGCCAACAGGGAACTATGGCTACACCTTC. Translation gives CASSPPTGNYGYTF.

In its sample, this clone was seen a few times. The rearrangement links TRBV6-6 to TRBJ1-1; D may be TRBD1 (6 bases). Germline CDR1 and CDR2: MNHNY and SVGAGI (reference sequence). CDR3 length: 13 residues. CDR3 protein: CGAGRGMNTEAFF. Here the CDR3 DNA reads TGTGGAGCGGGCAGGGGAATGAACACTGAAGCTTTCTTT.

The chain joins TRBV30 to TRBJ2-5; D unclear. The end of the DNA aligns better with TRBJ2-7, so the J call may be wrong. The CDR3 is 14 amino acids. Germline lookup yields CDR1 GTSNPN and CDR2 SVGIG (reference sequence). In DNA form, the CDR3 reads TGTGCCTGGACCCGGCTCCTTCACTCCTACGAGCAGTACTTC. Its protein product is CAWTRLLHSYEQYF.

The CDR3: CASSLSSNTGELFF. CDR3 bases: TGTGCCAGCAGTTTATCCTCGAACACCGGGGAGCTGTTTTTT. The chain uses TRBV28 and TRBJ2-2; D unresolved. Trimming took off 1 base at V and 0 bases at J, with 3 bases between the two ends. The germline V gene has CDR1 MDHEN and CDR2 SYDVKM. CDR3 length equals 14 residues.

The rearrangement links TRBV10-2 to TRBJ2-3; D is unclear. The germline gives CDR1 WSHSY, CDR2 SAAADI. The CDR3 totals 14 residues. V lost 8 bases and J lost 4, with 16 bases in between. CDR3 loop: CASRATGSADTQYF. The CDR3 region has the DNA TGCGCCAGCCGAGCGACCGGGTCCGCAGATACGCAGTATTTT.

The sample holds a few counts of this clone. The chain joins TRBV6-5 to TRBJ2-7; TRBD1 is a possible D gene (5 bases). The CDR3 is 14 amino acids. Trimming cost V 3 bases and J 7 bases, with 16 bases left between them. The germline CDR1 and CDR2 sequences are MNHEY and SVGAGI. This CDR3 is CASSYHSQGLEQYF. The CDR3 DNA sequence: TGTGCCAGCAGTTATCACTCCCAGGGATTAGAGCAGTACTTC.

The rearrangement links TRBV29-1 to TRBJ2-2; 10 nucleotides agree with TRBD1. Per germline, CDR1 SQVTM and CDR2 ANQGSEA. The length of the CDR3 is 17 residues. Trimming removed 4 bases from V and 2 bases from J; junction bases left unmatched: 10. CDR3 in DNA: TGCAGCGTTGGCCAGACAGGGGGCGCATATAACACCGGGGAGCTGTTTTTT. This encodes CSVGQTGGAYNTGELFF.

Ten or more counts support this clone. The chain employs TRBV21-1 and TRBJ2-1; the table's D call TRBD2 went unverified against the DNA. TRBV21-1 is classified as a pseudogene. There are 19 residues in the CDR3. Here the CDR3 DNA reads TGTGCCAGCACCTTCTATCCTTGGGGAGCGGATGAGCCCTACAATGAGCAGTTCTTC. Protein sequence: CASTFYPWGADEPYNEQFF.

V usage is TRBV4-3 and J usage is TRBJ2-2; D remains unclear. V lost 1 base, J lost 4 bases, and 7 bases lay in between. Germline values: CDR1 LGHNA, CDR2 YSLEER. The CDR3 is made up of 14 amino acids. The CDR3 nucleotides read TGCGCCAGCAGCCAAGCCATCCTCACCGGGGAGCTGTTTTTT. This sequence encodes CASSQAILTGELFF.

The rearrangement uses TRBV5-1 and TRBJ1-5, with D hard to call. There are 13 residues in the CDR3. V lost 2 bases and J 0 bases, leaving 3 bases between the germline ends. Germline V lookup: CDR1 SGHRS, CDR2 YFSETQ. The CDR3 sequence: CASSFGSNQPQHF. DNA of the CDR3: TGCGCCAGCAGCTTCGGTAGCAATCAGCCCCAGCATTTT. Variable domain in full (rest from reference TRBV5-1 and TRBJ1-5): KAGVTQTPRYLIKTRGQQVTLSCSPISGHRSVSWYQQTPGQGLQFLFEYFSETQRNKGNFPGRFSGRQFSNSRSEMNVSTLELGDSALYLCASSFGSNQPQHFGDGTRLSIL.

V and J are TRBV27 and TRBJ2-3; D possibly matches TRBD1 or TRBD2 (5 bases each). Germline loops: CDR1 MNHEY, CDR2 SMNVEV (reference sequence). The CDR3 is 12 amino acids. Trimming removed 11 bases at V and 5 bases at J, with 14 bases between. DNA of the CDR3: TGTGCCGTTCAGGGAGTCGGAGATACGCAGTATTTT. It encodes CAVQGVGDTQYF.

This clone has at least ten counts. The CDR3, as DNA: TGCGCCAGCAGCTTGGTACCAGGGACAGATATCAGCCCCCAGCATTTT. It specifies CASSLVPGTDISPQHF. V gene TRBV5-1 combines with J gene TRBJ1-5; TRBD1 agrees at 7 bases. From germline, CDR1 is SGHRS and CDR2 YFSETQ. The CDR3 totals 16 residues. The junction had 13 bases not matched to a gene; V was cut back by 0 bases and J by 10 bases.

The table lists this clone with a few counts. The chain joins TRBV5-6 to TRBJ1-5; maybe TRBD1 (6 bases). CDR1 and CDR2 from the germline V gene are SGHDT and YYEEEE. This CDR3 spans 14 amino acids. V was trimmed by 4 bases and J by 5 bases, leaving 13 bases between them. CDR3 amino acids: CASSNTGRDQPQHF. CDR3 bases: TGTGCCAGCAGCAATACAGGGAGGGATCAGCCCCAGCATTTT.

In its sample, this clone was seen many times. The chain carries TRBV4-1 and TRBJ2-3; 10 bases fit TRBD2. V shed 0 bases and J 3 bases; nucleotides not matched to a gene: 6. The germline CDR1 and CDR2 sequences are MGHRA and YSYEKL. The CDR3 covers 17 residues. CDR3 coding DNA: TGCGCCAGCAGCCAAGAGTCAGGACTAGCGGAAACAGATACGCAGTATTTT. Translated, it gives CASSQESGLAETDTQYF.

This clone was seen more than once but under ten times. The V gene is TRBV4-3, the J gene TRBJ2-3; D remains ambiguous. The ends were cut back, 0 bases at V and 8 bases at J, with 9 bases in the middle. From germline, CDR1 is LGHNA and CDR2 YSLEER. CDR3 length: 13 amino acids. CDR3 coding DNA: TGCGCCAGCAGCCAAGAGTACAGCACTACGCAGTATTTT. It translates to CASSQEYSTTQYF.

The chain has TRBV30 and TRBJ2-5; 10 bases are shared with TRBD2. The CDR3 has 13 amino acids. V gave up 3 bases and J gave up 5 bases; unmatched junction bases: 3. The germline gives CDR1 GTSNPN, CDR2 SVGIG (reference sequence). The CDR3 protein is CAWRASGSETQYF. DNA of the CDR3: TGTGCCTGGAGAGCTAGCGGGAGTGAGACCCAGTACTTC.

This clone was recorded a few times. This rearrangement joins TRBV9 to TRBJ2-5, with TRBD2 identical over 7 bases. The junction had 5 bases not matched to a gene; V was cut back by 3 bases and J by 3 bases. CDR1 and CDR2 (germline): SGDLS, YYNGEE. This CDR3 is 14 amino acids long. This CDR3 reads CASSGGLPEETQYF. The DNA for the CDR3 is TGTGCCAGCAGCGGGGGACTACCCGAAGAGACCCAGTACTTC.

The chain employs TRBV9 and TRBJ2-2; D may be TRBD2 (5 bases). The ends were cut back, 3 bases at V and 3 bases at J, with 12 bases in the middle. Per germline, CDR1 SGDLS and CDR2 YYNGEE. This CDR3 is built from 15 residues. CDR3 residues: CASSALVLDTGELFF. The CDR3 bases are TGTGCCAGCAGCGCACTAGTTTTGGACACCGGGGAGCTGTTTTTT.

This clone was found a few times. Here the CDR3 DNA reads TGCAGCGTTGCCGAGGATATGGGTAAAGGCTACACCTTC. Its protein is CSVAEDMGKGYTF. The rearrangement joins TRBV29-1 to TRBJ1-2; D not certain. Germline V gene data show CDR1 as SQVTM and CDR2 as ANQGSEA. The CDR3 length is 13 residues. V was shortened by 4 bases and J by 8 bases, with 17 bases between the two germline ends.

The chain has TRBV7-2 and TRBJ2-5, with 10 bases that match TRBD1. V was pared by 5 bases and J by 4 bases, with 10 bases of the junction left unmatched. Germline V gene lookup returns CDR1 SGHTA and CDR2 FQGNSA. CDR3 length equals 16 residues. The CDR3 nucleotides are TGTGCCAGCAGCCCGCAGGGACAGGGGATGGGAGAGACCCAGTACTTC. Encoded protein: CASSPQGQGMGETQYF.

This clone was observed a few times. The V call is TRBV4-3, the J call TRBJ2-2; tentative D call: TRBD1 (5 bases). The germline V gene encodes CDR1 LGHNA and CDR2 YSLEER. V dropped 0 bases and J dropped 1 base, with 6 bases sitting between them. The CDR3 is made up of 15 amino acids. The CDR3 DNA sequence: TGCGCCAGCAGCCAAGAGGGGCAGAACACCGGGGAGCTGTTTTTT. Its protein product is CASSQEGQNTGELFF.

This clone has only a few counts. V usage is TRBV25-1 and J usage is TRBJ1-6; D unclear. Germline CDR1 is MGHDK and CDR2 is SYGVNS. Trimming took 2 bases from V and 9 from J, leaving 14 bases between them. CDR3 length: 15 residues. CDR3 loop: CASSETKGETSPLHF. The CDR3 DNA reads as TGTGCCAGCAGTGAAACCAAGGGCGAGACTTCACCCCTCCACTTT.